This T cell receptor beta chain was identified in a study of T-cell memory formation after mild COVID-19. The wider study: Among the donors, TCR clusters were largely specific to each donor.

Regarding the study as a whole: Whereas later expanders leaned CD4+, clones contracting day 15 to 85 showed a balanced CD4/CD8 makeup. Clones which contracted sat mainly in CM and EM if CD4+, and in EMRA if CD8+. There was no confirmation that second-wave clones peaking on day 37 were SARS-CoV-2 specific.

This clonotype was counted between two and nine times. Its cognate antigen is unknown. TCRdb re-derived calls from the 5' RACE reads in MiXCR, one entry per CDR3 protein. Of 35,000 to 45,000 distinct CDR3 sequences in the sample, 6% to 8% were seen once. The receptor comes from a man younger than 35 who had mild COVID-19 (a few samples of this study predate the infection). Cell type and time point are not known. Sequencing was done on a sample of PBMCs or a T cell subset sorted from them (not recorded which).

The CDR3 loop reads CASSLGSARTYEQYF. The CDR3 DNA follows: TGTGCCAGCAGCTTAGGTAGCGCACGTACCTACGAGCAGTACTTC. The chain joins TRBV11-3 to TRBJ2-7; a possible D gene is TRBD2 (5 bases). Germline V lookup: CDR1 SGHNT, CDR2 YENEEA. This CDR3 region has 15 residues. Trimming pared 1 base from V and 2 bases from J, leaving 12 bases between. The full variable domain, completed using reference TRBV11-3 and TRBJ2-7, is EAGVVQSPRYKIIEKKQPVAFWCNPISGHNTLYWYLQNLGQGPELLIRYENEEAVDDSQLPKDRFSAERLKGVDSTLKIQPAELGDSAVYLCASSLGSARTYEQYFGPGTRLTVT.